The present entry profiles one T cell receptor beta chain with its context. Its target is not known. The data stem from a study of cytomegalovirus exposure and HLA in healthy donors. The PCR employed 60 Vbeta primers together with 13 Jbeta primers. Clones were sequenced by immunoSEQ multiplex PCR, and TCRdb holds only the in-frame ones, with some missing. Here the sample spans about 160,000 clones, 82% being singletons. Germline CDR1 SGHNT, CDR2 YYREEE (reference sequence). The V and J ends lost 2 bases and 2 bases respectively, with 19 bases between them. The CDR3 sequence is 17 residues long. Findings and caveats of the study: Cytomegalovirus association was listed for 170 or so TCR beta chains.

The rearrangement joins TRBV5-4 to TRBJ1-1; D is unclear. This TCR was sampled from a girl aged 10 to 17 in good health and CMV-seropositive. The sample comprised PBMCs. The CDR3 region is CASSFSFAGVDNTEAFF. CDR3 DNA sequence: TGTGCCAGCAGCTTCTCCTTTGCCGGGGTAGACAACACTGAAGCTTTCTTT.